There are many counts of the clone carrying this T cell receptor (beta chain). The antigen is unknown. The sample comes from a study of CD8 T cells in ankylosing spondylitis. Study-wide points: What seemed typical of ankylosing spondylitis blood was a TCR beta motif built from roughly 8 highly homologous variants.

Quantitative 5'-RACE with molecular barcodes was used to make the TCR beta libraries. Using its own MiXCR run on the 5' RACE reads, TCRdb lists one record per CDR3 protein. The table has about 510,000 distinct CDR3 sequences, over 4% seen once. The receptor was derived from a male donor with ankylosing spondylitis. Material for sequencing was blood, either unsorted or a sorted T cell fraction (not recorded which).

In nucleotides, the CDR3 is TGCAGTGCTAGTCACGAAGCCAAAAACATTCAGTACTTC. The encoded protein is CSASHEAKNIQYF. This chain uses TRBV20-1 with TRBJ2-4; D ambiguous. Germline values: CDR1 DFQATT, CDR2 SNEGSKA (reference sequence). With 3 bases removed from V and 0 bases from J, the gap between germline ends came to 6 bases. The CDR3 contains 13 residues.